This T cell receptor beta chain was retrieved from a study of OX40 agonist ivuxolimab in advanced cancers. A note on the overall study: Ivuxolimab was a fully human IgG2 agonistic monoclonal antibody targeting the costimulatory receptor OX40 (CD134). Patients were allowed to have had prior anti-PD-1, anti-PD-L1 or anti-CTLA-4 therapy, and more than 30% of the dose-escalation patients had previously received checkpoint inhibitors. Intravenous ivuxolimab was administered to patients every 2 weeks at six dose levels: 0.01, 0.1, 0.3, 1.5, 3 and 10 mg/kg. Peripheral TCRbeta sequencing was intended to test whether TCR sequence diversity was altered and clonal T-cell expansion was caused by ivuxolimab. The monotherapy dose-escalation portion (N ≈ 52 patients) of the phase I ivuxolimab trial is reported in the paper. The dose-escalation cohort was around 84% male with a mean age of 60 years, ranging from roughly 23 to 90. Of the approximately 50 dose-escalation patients, hepatocellular carcinoma was present in roughly 19, melanoma in roughly 15, renal cell carcinoma in 9 and head and neck cancer in 9. Partial responses occurred in three dose-escalation patients: two with cutaneous melanoma and one with hepatocellular carcinoma.

The trial excluded patients who had a history of autoimmune disease or who were on systemic immunosuppression. Peripheral blood for TCR sequencing was collected from all dose cohorts at baseline, on cycle 4 day 1, and on cycle 7 day 1. The samples were drawn from a first-in-human, open-label, multicenter phase I dose-escalation trial of ivuxolimab. Adults with locally advanced or metastatic head and neck squamous cell, hepatocellular, melanoma or renal cell carcinoma were enrolled in the trial. Before TCR sequencing, CD4+ T cells and CD8+ T cells were sorted from peripheral blood as separate populations. For sequencing of the TCRbeta CDR3 region, genomic DNA was extracted from the sorted cells. The immunoSEQ Assay was used for sequencing of TCRbeta CDR3 regions. Here the immuneACCESS table is served through TCRdb, limited to in-frame sequences with V and J called. Missing clones are a known gap in these copies; in checked studies unresolved V genes cover under half, and the rest lacks a known reason. This sample is represented by roughly 59,000 clones; 81% of them were singletons. The biggest ten clones account for 0.95% to 1.1% of the sample.

On this clone: The antigen this receptor binds is unknown. No qualities accompany the bases; no much larger clone lies one base away.

CDR1 SNHLY and CDR2 FYNNEI were looked up in the germline V gene. Taken from cysteine to phenylalanine, the CDR3 has 15 residues. Kept here is only the CDR3 DNA, which spans 45 bases and is read in frame from base 1. What the research found in general, with its limitations: Low levels of normalized T-cell clonal expansion were also seen in some patients who did not respond. After ivuxolimab, CD8+ T cells had more expanded clones than CD4+ T cells on average. At doses of 0.1 to 3.0 mg/kg, clonal expansion of both CD4+ and CD8+ blood T cells was observed from baseline to week 6. In partial responders in the 0.1-3.0 mg/kg groups, normalized peripheral clonal expansion was found to be among the lowest, especially among CD8+ T cells. Antigen specificity was not determined for the clonally expanded peripheral T cells.

This receptor was taken from an adult with an advanced solid tumor such as melanoma, head and neck, liver or kidney cancer. This receptor chain uses TRBV2 and TRBJ2-5; the D call is possibly TRBD1 or TRBD2, each sharing 5 bases. Matching the DNA end better, TRBJ2-7 makes the J call doubtful. The sample consisted of CD4+ or CD8+ T cells sorted from blood, taken in a trial of the OX40 agonist ivuxolimab. CDR3 protein: CASSYPARDPYEQYF. The DNA is as follows: TGTGCCAGCAGTTACCCCGCCAGGGACCCCTACGAGCAGTACTTC.